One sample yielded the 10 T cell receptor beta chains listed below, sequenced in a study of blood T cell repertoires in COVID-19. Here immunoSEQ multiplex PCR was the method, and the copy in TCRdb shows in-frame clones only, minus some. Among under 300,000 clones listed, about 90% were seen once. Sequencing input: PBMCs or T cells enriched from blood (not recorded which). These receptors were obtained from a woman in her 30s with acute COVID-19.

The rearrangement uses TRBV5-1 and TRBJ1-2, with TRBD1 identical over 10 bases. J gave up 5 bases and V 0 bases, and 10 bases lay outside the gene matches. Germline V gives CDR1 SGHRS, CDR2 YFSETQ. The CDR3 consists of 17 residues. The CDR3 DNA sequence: TGCGCCAGCAGCTTGGGGACAGGGGGGCAAAGAATTTATGGCTACACCTTC. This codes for CASSLGTGGQRIYGYTF.

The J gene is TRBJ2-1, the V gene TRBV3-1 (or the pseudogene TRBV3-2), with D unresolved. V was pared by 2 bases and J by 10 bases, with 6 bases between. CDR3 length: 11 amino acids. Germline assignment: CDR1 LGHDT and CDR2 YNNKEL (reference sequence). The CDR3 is CASSQSSEQFF. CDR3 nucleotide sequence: TGTGCCAGCAGCCAATCGAGCGAGCAGTTCTTC.

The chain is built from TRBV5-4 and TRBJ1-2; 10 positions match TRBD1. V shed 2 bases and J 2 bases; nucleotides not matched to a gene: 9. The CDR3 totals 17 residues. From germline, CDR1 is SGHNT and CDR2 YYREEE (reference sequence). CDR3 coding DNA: TGTGCCAGCAGCTTACCGGGACAGGGGAAGATGAACTATGGCTACACCTTC. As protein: CASSLPGQGKMNYGYTF.

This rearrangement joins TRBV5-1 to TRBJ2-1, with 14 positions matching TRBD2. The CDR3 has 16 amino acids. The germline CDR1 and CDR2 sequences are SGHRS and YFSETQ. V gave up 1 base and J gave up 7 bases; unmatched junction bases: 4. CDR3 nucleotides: TGCGCCAGCAGCTTGCCTGGGACTAGCGGGAGTAATGAGCAGTTCTTC. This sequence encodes CASSLPGTSGSNEQFF.

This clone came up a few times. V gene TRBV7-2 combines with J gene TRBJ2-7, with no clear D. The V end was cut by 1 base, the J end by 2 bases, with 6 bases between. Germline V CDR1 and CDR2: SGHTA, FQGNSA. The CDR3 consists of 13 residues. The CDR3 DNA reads TGTGCCAGCAGCTTAGTGGCGGCCTACGAGCAGTACTTC. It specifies CASSLVAAYEQYF.

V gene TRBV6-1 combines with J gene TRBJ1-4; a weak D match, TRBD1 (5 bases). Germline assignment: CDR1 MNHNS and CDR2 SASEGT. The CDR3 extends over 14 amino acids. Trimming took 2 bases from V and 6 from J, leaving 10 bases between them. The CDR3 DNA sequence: TGTGCCAGCAGTGAACGGGGGGGGGATGAAAAACTGTTTTTT. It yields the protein CASSERGGDEKLFF.

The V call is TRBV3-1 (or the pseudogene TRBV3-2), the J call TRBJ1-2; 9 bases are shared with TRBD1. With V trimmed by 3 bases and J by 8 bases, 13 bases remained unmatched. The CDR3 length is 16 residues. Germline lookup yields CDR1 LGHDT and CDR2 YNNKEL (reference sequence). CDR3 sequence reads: CASSHFDSGQGFGYTF. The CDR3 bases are TGTGCCAGCAGCCACTTTGATTCGGGACAGGGCTTCGGCTACACCTTC.

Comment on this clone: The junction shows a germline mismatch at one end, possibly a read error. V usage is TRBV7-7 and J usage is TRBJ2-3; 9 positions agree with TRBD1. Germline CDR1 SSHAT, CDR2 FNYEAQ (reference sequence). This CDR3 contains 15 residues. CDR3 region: CASSLDGQGTDTQYF. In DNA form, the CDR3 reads TGTGCTAGCAGCTTAGACGGACAGGGGACAGATACGCAGTATTTT.

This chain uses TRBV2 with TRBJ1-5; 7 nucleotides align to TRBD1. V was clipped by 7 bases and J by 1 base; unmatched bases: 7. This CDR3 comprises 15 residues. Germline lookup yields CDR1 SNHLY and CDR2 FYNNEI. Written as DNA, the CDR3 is TGTGCCAGCACAAGACAGGGAGCGAGCAATCAGCCCCAGCATTTT. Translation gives CASTRQGASNQPQHF.

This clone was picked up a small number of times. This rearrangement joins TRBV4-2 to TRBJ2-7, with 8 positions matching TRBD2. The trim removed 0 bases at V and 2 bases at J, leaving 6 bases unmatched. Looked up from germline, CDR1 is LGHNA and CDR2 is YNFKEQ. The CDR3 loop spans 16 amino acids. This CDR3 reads CASSQDGSGGPYEQYF. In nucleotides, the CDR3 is TGTGCCAGCAGCCAAGATGGCAGCGGGGGACCCTACGAGCAGTACTTC.